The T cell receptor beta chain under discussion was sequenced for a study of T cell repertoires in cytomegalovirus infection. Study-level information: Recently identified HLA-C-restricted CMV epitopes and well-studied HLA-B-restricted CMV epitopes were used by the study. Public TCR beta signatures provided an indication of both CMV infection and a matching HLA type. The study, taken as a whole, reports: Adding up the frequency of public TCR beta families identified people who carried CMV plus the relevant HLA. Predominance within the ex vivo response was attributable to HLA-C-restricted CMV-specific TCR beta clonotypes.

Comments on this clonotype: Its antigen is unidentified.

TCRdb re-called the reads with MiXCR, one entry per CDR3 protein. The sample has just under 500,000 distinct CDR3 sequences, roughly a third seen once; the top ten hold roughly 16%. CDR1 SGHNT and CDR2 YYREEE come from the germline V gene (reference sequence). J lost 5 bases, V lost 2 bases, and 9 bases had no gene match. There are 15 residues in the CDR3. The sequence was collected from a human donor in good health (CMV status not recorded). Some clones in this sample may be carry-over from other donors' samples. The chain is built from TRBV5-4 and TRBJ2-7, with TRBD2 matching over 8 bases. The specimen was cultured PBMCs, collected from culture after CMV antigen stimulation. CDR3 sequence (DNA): TGTGCCAGCAGCTTTGATAGCGGGATAAGCCACGAGCAGTACTTC. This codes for CASSFDSGISHEQYF.